This is a list of T cell receptor beta chains from one sample in a study of technical replicates of blood from a handful of donors. Only in-frame clones appear in the TCRdb table, and some are missing; sequencing was by immunoSEQ multiplex PCR. This table has 55,000 to 75,000 clones, about 95% appearing once. The sample taken for sequencing was PBMCs. These receptors all come from a human donor in good health. Some clones in this sample may be carry-over from other donors' samples. Each CDR3 is given with its conserved first and last residue. The order of the fields is J gene, V gene, D gene, clone size, CDR3 protein, CDR3 DNA. D genes are given only for firm matches. Not every row has a clone size; where given, it reads once, few, many or a size class.

J: TRBJ2-1
V: TRBV7-6
D: TRBD2
size: .
CDR3: CASSWTGTRSDEQFF
DNA: TGTGCCAGCAGCTGGACCGGGACTAGGTCGGATGAGCAGTTCTTC

J: TRBJ2-7
V: TRBV4-3
D: TRBD2
size: .
CDR3: CASSQERGRTYEQYF
DNA: TGCGCCAGCAGCCAAGAACGCGGGAGGACCTACGAGCAGTACTTC

J: TRBJ2-5
V: TRBV11-2
D: TRBD2
size: .
CDR3: CASSQTSGRSKTQYF
DNA: TGTGCCAGCAGCCAGACTAGCGGGAGATCGAAGACCCAGTACTTC

J: TRBJ1-5
V: TRBV18
D: .
size: .
CDR3: CASSQELDQPQHF
DNA: TGTGCCAGCTCACAAGAACTCGATCAGCCCCAGCATTTT

J: TRBJ2-7
V: TRBV29-1
D: .
size: .
CDR3: CSGRQASSYEQYF
DNA: TGCAGCGGCCGACAGGCCAGCTCCTACGAGCAGTACTTC

J: TRBJ2-1
V: TRBV5-1
D: TRBD1
size: .
CDR3: CASSSTGGYNEQFF
DNA: TGCGCCAGCAGCTCGACAGGGGGCTACAATGAGCAGTTCTTC

J: TRBJ2-7
V: TRBV4-1
D: TRBD2
size: .
CDR3: CASSQRLDPGGGASYEQYF
DNA: TGCGCCAGCAGCCAACGTCTCGACCCCGGCGGGGGGGCCTCCTACGAGCAGTACTTC

J: TRBJ1-5
V: TRBV25-1
D: .
size: .
CDR3: CASSGRGGSNQPQHF
DNA: TGTGCCAGCAGTGGCCGGGGAGGTAGCAATCAGCCCCAGCATTTT

J: TRBJ2-2
V: TRBV7-9
D: .
size: .
CDR3: CASSTPGTNTGELFF
DNA: TGTGCCAGCAGCACTCCCGGGACAAACACCGGGGAGCTGTTTTTT

J: TRBJ1-1
V: TRBV2
D: TRBD1
size: once
CDR3: CASIRDRQNTEAFF
DNA: TGTGCCAGCATCCGGGACAGACAAAACACTGAAGCTTTCTTT

J: TRBJ2-7
V: TRBV4-2
D: .
size: .
CDR3: CASSQVTAISYEQYF
DNA: TGTGCCAGCAGCCAAGTAACAGCCATCTCCTACGAGCAGTACTTC

J: TRBJ1-5
V: TRBV2
D: .
size: .
CDR3: CASTGTLPNQPQHF
DNA: TGTGCCAGCACCGGGACATTACCCAATCAGCCCCAGCATTTT

J: TRBJ1-4
V: TRBV9
D: .
size: .
CDR3: CASSLTGNENEKLFF
DNA: TGTGCCAGCAGCCTCACAGGGAATGAGAATGAAAAACTGTTTTTT

J: TRBJ2-7
V: TRBV18
D: .
size: .
CDR3: CASSPQGTGSEQYF
DNA: TGTGCCAGCTCACCACAGGGTACGGGGAGCGAGCAGTACTTC

J: TRBJ2-3
V: TRBV6-1
D: TRBD2
size: .
CDR3: CASSERGGADTQYF
DNA: TGTGCCAGCAGTGAGAGGGGAGGGGCAGATACGCAGTATTTT

J: TRBJ2-5
V: TRBV7-3
D: TRBD2
size: .
CDR3: CASSLGGGGAGLETQYF
DNA: TGTGCCAGCAGCTTAGGAGGCGGGGGGGCCGGTTTGGAGACCCAGTACTTC

J: TRBJ1-1
V: TRBV10-3
D: TRBD1
size: .
CDR3: CAISPTGVNTEAFF
DNA: TGTGCCATCAGTCCGACAGGGGTGAACACTGAAGCTTTCTTT

J: TRBJ1-2
V: TRBV30
D: .
size: .
CDR3: CAWTDRNGYTF
DNA: TGTGCCTGGACCGACAGGAATGGCTACACCTTC

J: TRBJ2-1
V: TRBV9
D: .
size: .
CDR3: CASSEVGALAYNEQFF
DNA: TGTGCCAGCAGCGAGGTTGGGGCGCTAGCCTACAATGAGCAGTTCTTC

J: TRBJ2-1
V: TRBV6-5
D: .
size: .
CDR3: CASSYRGYNEQFF
DNA: TGTGCCAGCAGTTACAGGGGCTACAATGAGCAGTTCTTC

J: TRBJ2-5
V: TRBV15
D: .
size: .
CDR3: CATSRGGGETQYF
DNA: TGTGCCACCAGCAGAGGTGGAGGGGAGACCCAGTACTTC

J: TRBJ1-1
V: TRBV7-8
D: .
size: .
CDR3: CASRKDSMNTEAFF
DNA: TGTGCCAGCAGAAAGGACAGCATGAACACTGAAGCTTTCTTT

J: TRBJ2-3
V: TRBV9
D: TRBD2
size: .
CDR3: CASSVSGVSTDTQYF
DNA: TGTGCCAGCAGCGTAAGCGGGGTTAGCACAGATACGCAGTATTTT

J: TRBJ1-2
V: TRBV7-9
D: .
size: .
CDR3: CASTVWGHGGINYGYTF
DNA: TGTGCCAGCACCGTTTGGGGTCATGGAGGGATTAACTATGGCTACACCTTC

J: TRBJ2-5
V: TRBV30
D: .
size: .
CDR3: CAWSPGGQETQYF
DNA: TGTGCCTGGAGCCCCGGAGGCCAAGAGACCCAGTACTTC

J: TRBJ2-1
V: TRBV25-1
D: TRBD2
size: .
CDR3: CASSDRPGGYNEQFF
DNA: TGTGCCAGCAGTGACCGACCCGGGGGGTATAATGAGCAGTTCTTC

J: TRBJ1-1
V: TRBV7-2
D: .
size: once
CDR3: CASRIRGGDTEAFF
DNA: TGTGCCAGCAGGATAAGGGGGGGGGACACTGAAGCTTTCTTT

J: TRBJ2-1
V: TRBV5-6
D: TRBD1
size: .
CDR3: CASTQRGLYNEQFF
DNA: TGTGCCAGCACCCAAAGGGGGCTCTACAATGAGCAGTTCTTC

J: TRBJ2-7
V: TRBV30
D: .
size: .
CDR3: CAWRAPGGQYEQYF
DNA: TGTGCCTGGAGGGCCCCAGGGGGGCAATACGAGCAGTACTTC

J: TRBJ1-5
V: TRBV29-1
D: .
size: .
CDR3: CSVDTGYNQPQHF
DNA: TGCAGCGTTGATACGGGGTACAATCAGCCCCAGCATTTT

J: TRBJ2-7
V: TRBV2
D: TRBD2
size: once
CDR3: CASSEAPAGVAEQYF
DNA: TGTGCCAGCAGTGAAGCCCCAGCGGGAGTGGCCGAGCAGTACTTC

J: TRBJ2-2
V: TRBV7-9
D: .
size: .
CDR3: CASSPWGGASGELFF
DNA: TGTGCCAGCAGCCCCTGGGGGGGCGCTTCCGGGGAGCTGTTTTTT

J: TRBJ2-5
V: TRBV18
D: .
size: .
CDR3: CASSGEQETQYF
DNA: TGTGCCAGCTCTGGAGAGCAAGAGACCCAGTACTTC

J: TRBJ2-6
V: TRBV4-1
D: .
size: few
CDR3: CASSPSPGGGANVLTF
DNA: TGCGCCAGCAGCCCTTCACCAGGTGGTGGGGCCAACGTCCTGACTTTC

J: TRBJ2-7
V: TRBV27
D: TRBD1
size: .
CDR3: CASGTAYEQYF
DNA: TGTGCCAGCGGGACAGCCTACGAGCAGTACTTC

J: TRBJ2-2
V: TRBV19
D: .
size: .
CDR3: CASRPQEAGELFF
DNA: TGTGCCAGTAGACCACAGGAAGCCGGGGAGCTGTTTTTT

J: TRBJ2-1
V: TRBV7-2
D: .
size: .
CDR3: CASSLAPGLSYNEQFF
DNA: TGTGCCAGCAGCTTAGCGCCGGGACTGTCCTACAATGAGCAGTTCTTC

J: TRBJ1-2
V: TRBV27
D: .
size: once
CDR3: CASSEQWNYGYTF
DNA: TGTGCCAGCAGTGAACAGTGGAACTATGGCTACACCTTC

J: TRBJ2-2
V: TRBV4-1
D: TRBD2
size: .
CDR3: CASSQVAGRTNTGELFF
DNA: TGCGCCAGCAGCCAAGTAGCGGGGCGAACGAACACCGGGGAGCTGTTTTTT

J: TRBJ2-5
V: TRBV6-1
D: TRBD2
size: .
CDR3: CASSEDPSGGAGTQYF
DNA: TGTGCCAGCAGTGAAGATCCTAGCGGGGGGGCCGGGACCCAGTACTTC

J: TRBJ2-7
V: TRBV29-1
D: .
size: .
CDR3: CSVVAREQYF
DNA: TGCAGCGTTGTGGCCCGCGAGCAGTACTTC

J: TRBJ2-6
V: TRBV23-1
D: TRBD1
size: .
CDR3: CASSQSGQGPGANVLTF
DNA: TGCGCCAGCAGTCAATCAGGACAGGGGCCTGGGGCCAACGTCCTGACTTTC